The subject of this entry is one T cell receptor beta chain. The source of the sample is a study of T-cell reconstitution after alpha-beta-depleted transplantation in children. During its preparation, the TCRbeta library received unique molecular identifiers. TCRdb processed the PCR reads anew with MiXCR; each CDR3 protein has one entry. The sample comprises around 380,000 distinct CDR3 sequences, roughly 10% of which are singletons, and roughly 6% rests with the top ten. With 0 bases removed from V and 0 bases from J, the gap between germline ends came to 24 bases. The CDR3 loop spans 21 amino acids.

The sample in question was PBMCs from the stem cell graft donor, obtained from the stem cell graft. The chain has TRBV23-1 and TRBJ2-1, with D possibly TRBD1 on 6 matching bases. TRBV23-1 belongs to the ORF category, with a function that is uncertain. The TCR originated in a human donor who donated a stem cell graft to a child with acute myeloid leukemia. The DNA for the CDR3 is TGCGCCAGCAGTCAATCGCAAAGGGACACACTTCATATTTGCTCCTACAATGAGCAGTTCTTC. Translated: CASSQSQRDTLHICSYNEQFF.